A selection of T cell receptor beta chains follows, all from one sample in a study of beta chain features in type 1 diabetes. Here immunoSEQ multiplex PCR was the method, and the copy in TCRdb shows in-frame clones only, minus some. This table has about 660,000 clones, about an eighth appearing once. Specimen: naive CD4+ T cells from blood. Receptors originate from a young man with type 1 diabetes. The CDR3 runs from the conserved cysteine through the conserved F or W. Each record gives: J gene, D gene, clone size, V gene, CDR3 DNA, CDR3 protein. D genes are given only for firm matches. Not every row has a clone size; where given, it reads once, few, many or a size class.

j_call: TRBJ2-7; d_call: -; clone_size: few; v_call: TRBV4-1; cdr3_nt: TGCGCCAGCAGCCAAGATCTTTCGGGCTACGAGCAGTACTTC; cdr3_aa: CASSQDLSGYEQYF
j_call: TRBJ2-7; d_call: -; clone_size: -; v_call: TRBV20-1; cdr3_nt: TGCAGTGCTCAAGACCTCGAGCAGTACTTC; cdr3_aa: CSAQDLEQYF
j_call: TRBJ2-7; d_call: TRBD1; clone_size: few; v_call: TRBV2; cdr3_nt: TGTGCCAGCAGTGAATACCGGGACAGCTACGAGCAGTACTTC; cdr3_aa: CASSEYRDSYEQYF
j_call: TRBJ1-1; d_call: -; clone_size: -; v_call: TRBV2; cdr3_nt: TGTGCCAGCAGTGCCGACAGGCCCACTGAAGCTTTCTTT; cdr3_aa: CASSADRPTEAFF
j_call: TRBJ2-7; d_call: TRBD1; clone_size: -; v_call: TRBV9; cdr3_nt: TGTGCCAGCAGCGTAGGGACAGGGGGCTCCTACGAGCAGTACTTC; cdr3_aa: CASSVGTGGSYEQYF
j_call: TRBJ2-1; d_call: TRBD2; clone_size: -; v_call: TRBV5-5; cdr3_nt: TGTGCCAGCAGTTTTAGCGGGGGCGGGTACAATGAGCAGTTCTTC; cdr3_aa: CASSFSGGGYNEQFF
j_call: TRBJ2-1; d_call: -; clone_size: -; v_call: TRBV2; cdr3_nt: TGTGCCAGCCAGGGACTTCTTAATGAGCAGTTCTTC; cdr3_aa: CASQGLLNEQFF
j_call: TRBJ1-1; d_call: -; clone_size: -; v_call: TRBV4-3; cdr3_nt: TGCGCCAGCAGCCAAGAGAGGTCGAGTGAAGCTTTCTTT; cdr3_aa: CASSQERSSEAFF
j_call: TRBJ1-2; d_call: -; clone_size: -; v_call: TRBV27; cdr3_nt: TGTGCCAGCAGCTCCGACAGGCTTTATGGCTACACCTTC; cdr3_aa: CASSSDRLYGYTF
j_call: TRBJ2-2; d_call: TRBD1; clone_size: -; v_call: TRBV5-4; cdr3_nt: TGTGCCAGCAGCCCAGGACAGGGGGCTTCTAGCACCGGGGAGCTGTTTTTT; cdr3_aa: CASSPGQGASSTGELFF
j_call: TRBJ1-2; d_call: -; clone_size: -; v_call: TRBV4-3; cdr3_nt: TGCGCCAGCAGCCAAGATCAAACGGTCTATGGCTACACCTTC; cdr3_aa: CASSQDQTVYGYTF
j_call: TRBJ1-1; d_call: -; clone_size: few; v_call: TRBV10-3; cdr3_nt: TGTGCCATCAGTGACAGGGTTTTGAACACTGAAGCTTTCTTT; cdr3_aa: CAISDRVLNTEAFF
j_call: TRBJ2-5; d_call: -; clone_size: -; v_call: TRBV9; cdr3_nt: TGTGCCAGCAGCGAGAGAGAGACCCAGTACTTC; cdr3_aa: CASSERETQYF
j_call: TRBJ1-5; d_call: -; clone_size: -; v_call: TRBV6-6; cdr3_nt: TGTGCCAGCAGTATTGACAGGCATCAGCCCCAGCATTTT; cdr3_aa: CASSIDRHQPQHF
j_call: TRBJ2-7; d_call: -; clone_size: few; v_call: TRBV30; cdr3_nt: TGTGCCTGGAGCCGGGGGTCCTACGAGCAGTACTTC; cdr3_aa: CAWSRGSYEQYF
j_call: TRBJ2-5; d_call: TRBD2; clone_size: few; v_call: TRBV2; cdr3_nt: TGTGCCAGCAGGAGACTAGCGGGAGAGAGGACCCAGTACTTC; cdr3_aa: CASRRLAGERTQYF
j_call: TRBJ2-7; d_call: -; clone_size: few; v_call: TRBV28; cdr3_nt: TGTGCCAGCATTGCAGATCTCTCCTACGAGCAGTACTTC; cdr3_aa: CASIADLSYEQYF
j_call: TRBJ2-1; d_call: -; clone_size: few; v_call: TRBV25-1; cdr3_nt: TGTGCCAGCAGTGAAGTCCCGGGGACGGGAAGCTCCTACAATGAGCAGTTCTTC; cdr3_aa: CASSEVPGTGSSYNEQFF
j_call: TRBJ2-1; d_call: TRBD2; clone_size: few; v_call: TRBV10-3; cdr3_nt: TGTGCCGCGTCCCGGGACTACCCGCTTGACGAGCAGTTCTTC; cdr3_aa: CAASRDYPLDEQFF
j_call: TRBJ2-7; d_call: TRBD2; clone_size: -; v_call: TRBV6-6; cdr3_nt: TGTGCCAGCAGTTACCCAGCGGGAGTCGGTGACGAGCAGTACTTC; cdr3_aa: CASSYPAGVGDEQYF
j_call: TRBJ2-3; d_call: -; clone_size: few; v_call: TRBV5-5; cdr3_nt: TGTGCCAGCAGCTTTCAGGCAGGTGGAGCAGATACGCAGTATTTT; cdr3_aa: CASSFQAGGADTQYF
j_call: TRBJ2-3; d_call: -; clone_size: few; v_call: TRBV6-5; cdr3_nt: TGTGCCAGCAGTGAAGTAGCTAGCACAGATACGCAGTATTTT; cdr3_aa: CASSEVASTDTQYF
j_call: TRBJ2-5; d_call: -; clone_size: -; v_call: TRBV28; cdr3_nt: TGTGCCAGCTCGCGGGTCCCTGGGGAGACCCAGTACTTC; cdr3_aa: CASSRVPGETQYF
j_call: TRBJ2-7; d_call: -; clone_size: -; v_call: TRBV5-6; cdr3_nt: TGTGCCAGCAGCCCCGGGACTCCCTACGAGCAGTACTTC; cdr3_aa: CASSPGTPYEQYF
j_call: TRBJ1-1; d_call: TRBD1; clone_size: -; v_call: TRBV7-2; cdr3_nt: TGTGCCAGCAGCTTAGTGAACAGGGGGCGCGTCGTTGACACTGAAGCTTTCTTT; cdr3_aa: CASSLVNRGRVVDTEAFF
j_call: TRBJ1-1; d_call: -; clone_size: -; v_call: TRBV7-9; cdr3_nt: TGTGCCAGCAGTTTTAAGAGTGATGAAGCTTTCTTT; cdr3_aa: CASSFKSDEAFF
j_call: TRBJ2-3; d_call: -; clone_size: -; v_call: TRBV30; cdr3_nt: TGTGCCTGGACCCGAAGCCCGAGTACGCAGTATTTT; cdr3_aa: CAWTRSPSTQYF
j_call: TRBJ1-6; d_call: -; clone_size: -; v_call: TRBV28; cdr3_nt: TGTGCCAGCAGTCCCGGGACACATTATAATTCACCCCTCCACTTT; cdr3_aa: CASSPGTHYNSPLHF
j_call: TRBJ2-7; d_call: -; clone_size: -; v_call: TRBV28; cdr3_nt: TGTGCCAGCAGTTTAAGAGGAATTAGGACGACGAGCTCCTACGAGCAGTACTTC; cdr3_aa: CASSLRGIRTTSSYEQYF
j_call: TRBJ2-7; d_call: TRBD2; clone_size: -; v_call: TRBV2; cdr3_nt: TGTGCCAGCAGGGAGGGACTAGCGGGAGGCTACGAGCAGTACTTC; cdr3_aa: CASREGLAGGYEQYF
j_call: TRBJ2-3; d_call: TRBD2; clone_size: few; v_call: TRBV29-1; cdr3_nt: TGCAGCGTTGACCGACTAGCGGGAAGCACAGATACGCAGTATTTT; cdr3_aa: CSVDRLAGSTDTQYF
j_call: TRBJ2-3; d_call: -; clone_size: -; v_call: TRBV7-2; cdr3_nt: TGTGCCAGCAGCTACGATCTCCGCACAGATACGCAGTATTTT; cdr3_aa: CASSYDLRTDTQYF
j_call: TRBJ2-3; d_call: -; clone_size: few; v_call: TRBV21-1; cdr3_nt: TGTGCCAGCAGAAACCGACAGGGTGGCACAGATACGCAGTATTTT; cdr3_aa: CASRNRQGGTDTQYF
j_call: TRBJ1-2; d_call: -; clone_size: -; v_call: TRBV4-2; cdr3_nt: TGTGCCAGCAGCCAAGAGCCGCCCAGACTTTTGGTACTAGGGGCTGGCTACACCTTC; cdr3_aa: CASSQEPPRLLVLGAGYTF
j_call: TRBJ1-3; d_call: TRBD1; clone_size: few; v_call: TRBV7-9; cdr3_nt: TGTGCCAGCAGTTCGATACCAGGGACAGGGTTCACTAACACCATATATTTT; cdr3_aa: CASSSIPGTGFTNTIYF
j_call: TRBJ2-7; d_call: -; clone_size: -; v_call: TRBV28; cdr3_nt: TGTGCCAGCAGTTTAACGGCCGGACAGAACGAGCAGTACTTC; cdr3_aa: CASSLTAGQNEQYF
j_call: TRBJ2-1; d_call: -; clone_size: few; v_call: TRBV6-4; cdr3_nt: TGTGCCAGCGGGCACAATGAGCAGTTCTTC; cdr3_aa: CASGHNEQFF
j_call: TRBJ1-2; d_call: -; clone_size: few; v_call: TRBV7-2; cdr3_nt: TGTGCCAGCAGCGGACGTGCCTATGGCTACACCTTC; cdr3_aa: CASSGRAYGYTF
j_call: TRBJ2-7; d_call: TRBD1; clone_size: -; v_call: TRBV9; cdr3_nt: TGTGCCAGCAGCCCGGGGACAGTCCTGGCCTACGAGCAGTACTTC; cdr3_aa: CASSPGTVLAYEQYF
j_call: TRBJ1-6; d_call: -; clone_size: -; v_call: TRBV9; cdr3_nt: TGTGCCAGCAGCGTAGATTGGAGGGGGGATTCACCCCTCCACTTT; cdr3_aa: CASSVDWRGDSPLHF
j_call: TRBJ1-2; d_call: -; clone_size: few; v_call: TRBV7-2; cdr3_nt: TGTGCCAGCAGCCGCCAGAAGGCAGGTCGCGACTACACCTTC; cdr3_aa: CASSRQKAGRDYTF
j_call: TRBJ2-2; d_call: -; clone_size: -; v_call: TRBV9; cdr3_nt: TGTGCCAGCAGCCCCTACTCCGGGACGGCGAACACCGGGGAGCTGTTTTTT; cdr3_aa: CASSPYSGTANTGELFF
j_call: TRBJ1-6; d_call: -; clone_size: -; v_call: TRBV28; cdr3_nt: TGTGCCAGCTGCCAGACTGATTTACCCCTCCACTTT; cdr3_aa: CASCQTDLPLHF
j_call: TRBJ1-4; d_call: TRBD1; clone_size: few; v_call: TRBV7-2; cdr3_nt: TGTGCCAGCAGCTTCGGACAGGGAAGTGAAAAACTGTTTTTT; cdr3_aa: CASSFGQGSEKLFF
j_call: TRBJ2-7; d_call: TRBD2; clone_size: few; v_call: TRBV10-3; cdr3_nt: TGTGCCACGAGGGAGGCGGGGGGGCGCGAGCAGTACTTC; cdr3_aa: CATREAGGREQYF
j_call: TRBJ2-1; d_call: -; clone_size: -; v_call: TRBV30; cdr3_nt: TGTGCCAGAGGGGGATTAAGCTACAATGAGCAGTTCTTC; cdr3_aa: CARGGLSYNEQFF
j_call: TRBJ2-1; d_call: -; clone_size: few; v_call: TRBV6-4; cdr3_nt: TGTGCCAGCAGTTCACCTTATGGAGCGGGTACCTACAATGAGCAGTTCTTC; cdr3_aa: CASSSPYGAGTYNEQFF
j_call: TRBJ2-5; d_call: TRBD1; clone_size: -; v_call: TRBV9; cdr3_nt: TGTGCCAGCAGCGTTGCCGGGACAGGGCTGGAGACCCAGTACTTC; cdr3_aa: CASSVAGTGLETQYF